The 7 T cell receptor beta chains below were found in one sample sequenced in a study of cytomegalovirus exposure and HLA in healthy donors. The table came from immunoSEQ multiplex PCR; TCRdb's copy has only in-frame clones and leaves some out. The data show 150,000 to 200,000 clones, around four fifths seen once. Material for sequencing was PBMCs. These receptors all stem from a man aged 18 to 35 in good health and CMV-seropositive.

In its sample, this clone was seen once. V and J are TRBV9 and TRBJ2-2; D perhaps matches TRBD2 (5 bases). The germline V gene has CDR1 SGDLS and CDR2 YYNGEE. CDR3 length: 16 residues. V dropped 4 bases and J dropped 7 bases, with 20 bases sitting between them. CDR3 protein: CASSLPGPTGDGELFF. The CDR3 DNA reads TGTGCCAGCAGCCTACCTGGACCAACCGGGGACGGGGAGCTGTTTTTT.

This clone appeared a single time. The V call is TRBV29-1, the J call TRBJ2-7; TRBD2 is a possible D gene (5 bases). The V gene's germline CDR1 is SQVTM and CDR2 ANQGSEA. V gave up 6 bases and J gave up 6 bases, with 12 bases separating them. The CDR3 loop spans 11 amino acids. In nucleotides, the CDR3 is TGCAGCGTCGGAGGTGCACCCGAGCAGTACTTC. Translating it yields CSVGGAPEQYF.

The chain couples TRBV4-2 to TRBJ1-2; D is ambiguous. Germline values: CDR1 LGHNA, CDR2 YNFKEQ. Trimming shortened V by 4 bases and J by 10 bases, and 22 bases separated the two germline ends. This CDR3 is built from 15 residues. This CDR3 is CASSPSQVIFFNYTF. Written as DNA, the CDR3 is TGTGCCAGCAGCCCGTCTCAGGTCATATTCTTCAACTACACCTTC.

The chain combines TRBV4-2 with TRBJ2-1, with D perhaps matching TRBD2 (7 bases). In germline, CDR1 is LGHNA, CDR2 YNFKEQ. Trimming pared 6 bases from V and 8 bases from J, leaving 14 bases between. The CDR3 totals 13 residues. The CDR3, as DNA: TGTGCCAGCAGGCGGGGGCCGGAGCATGAGCAGTTCTTC. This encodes CASRRGPEHEQFF.

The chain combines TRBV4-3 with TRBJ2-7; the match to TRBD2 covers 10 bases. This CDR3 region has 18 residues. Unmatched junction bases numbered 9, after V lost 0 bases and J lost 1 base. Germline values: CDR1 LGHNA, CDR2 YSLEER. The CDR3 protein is CASSQDAAGGSPSYEQYF. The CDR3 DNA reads TGCGCCAGCAGCCAAGACGCAGCGGGAGGGTCCCCTTCCTACGAGCAGTACTTC.

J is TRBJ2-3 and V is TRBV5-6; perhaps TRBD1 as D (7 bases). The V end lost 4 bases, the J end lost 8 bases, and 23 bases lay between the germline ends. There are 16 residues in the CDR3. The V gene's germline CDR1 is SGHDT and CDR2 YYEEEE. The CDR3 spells CASSRGTAGGAFTQYF. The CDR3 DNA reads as TGTGCCAGCAGCCGTGGGACAGCTGGAGGGGCATTTACGCAGTATTTT.

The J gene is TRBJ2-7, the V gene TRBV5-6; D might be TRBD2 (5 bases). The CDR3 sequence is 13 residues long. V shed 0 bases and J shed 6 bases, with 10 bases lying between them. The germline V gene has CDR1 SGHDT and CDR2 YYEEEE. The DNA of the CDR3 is TGTGCCAGCAGCTTGGTTCTAGCCGGCGAGCAGTACTTC. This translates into CASSLVLAGEQYF. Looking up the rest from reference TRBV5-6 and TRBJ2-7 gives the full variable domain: DAGVTQSPTHLIKTRGQQVTLRCSPKSGHDTVSWYQQALGQGPQFIFQYYEEEERQRGNFPDRFSGHQFPNYSSELNVNALLLGDSALYLCASSLVLAGEQYFGPGTRLTVT.